These T cell receptor beta chains were read from a single sample in a study of T cell changes during pregnancy in multiple sclerosis. Clones were sequenced by immunoSEQ multiplex PCR, and TCRdb holds only the in-frame ones, with some missing. Counted here are about 66,000 clones, 91% occurring once; the ten biggest clones make up about 5.8%. The specimen was CD8+ T cells from peripheral blood mononuclear cells, collected before pregnancy. Every receptor here comes from a female donor with multiple sclerosis, enrolled in a pregnancy study. CDR3s include the opening cysteine and the closing phenylalanine or tryptophan. A D gene is named only where the DNA matches it firmly. Rows may omit the clone size; those that give it use once, few, many or a size class.

TRBD1	.	TRBV2	TRBJ2-7	CASNRQGSYEQYF	TGTGCCAGCAATAGACAGGGCTCCTACGAGCAGTACTTC
.	.	TRBV2	TRBJ2-1	CASRSPGNEQFF	TGTGCCAGCAGAAGTCCAGGCAATGAGCAGTTCTTC
TRBD2	.	TRBV9	TRBJ2-1	CASSEAGATYNEQFF	TGTGCCAGCAGTGAAGCGGGGGCCACCTACAATGAGCAGTTCTTC
TRBD1	few	TRBV19	TRBJ2-1	CASSATPGGLNNEQFF	TGTGCCAGTAGTGCCACCCCAGGGGGCTTAAACAATGAGCAGTTCTTC
.	.	TRBV11-3	TRBJ2-1	CASSTRDTPTEQFF	TGTGCCAGCAGCACCCGGGACACCCCCACTGAGCAGTTCTTC
.	.	TRBV10-3	TRBJ2-7	CAISESDEQYF	TGTGCCATCAGTGAGTCCGACGAGCAGTACTTC
.	few	TRBV7-6	TRBJ1-1	CASSLGGGNTEAFF	TGTGCCAGCAGCTTAGGAGGGGGGAACACTGAAGCTTTCTTT
.	few	TRBV4-1	TRBJ1-1	CASSQDPAGYTEAFF	TGCGCCAGCAGCCAAGATCCGGCAGGGTACACTGAAGCTTTCTTT
TRBD2	.	TRBV27	TRBJ2-1	CASRDGGNEQFF	TGTGCCAGCAGAGACGGGGGGAATGAGCAGTTCTTC
.	.	TRBV11-3	TRBJ2-1	CASSLGAYNEQFF	TGTGCCAGCAGCTTAGGAGCCTACAATGAGCAGTTCTTC
.	.	TRBV11-2	TRBJ2-7	CASRNNNYEQYF	TGTGCCAGCAGAAACAACAACTACGAGCAGTACTTC